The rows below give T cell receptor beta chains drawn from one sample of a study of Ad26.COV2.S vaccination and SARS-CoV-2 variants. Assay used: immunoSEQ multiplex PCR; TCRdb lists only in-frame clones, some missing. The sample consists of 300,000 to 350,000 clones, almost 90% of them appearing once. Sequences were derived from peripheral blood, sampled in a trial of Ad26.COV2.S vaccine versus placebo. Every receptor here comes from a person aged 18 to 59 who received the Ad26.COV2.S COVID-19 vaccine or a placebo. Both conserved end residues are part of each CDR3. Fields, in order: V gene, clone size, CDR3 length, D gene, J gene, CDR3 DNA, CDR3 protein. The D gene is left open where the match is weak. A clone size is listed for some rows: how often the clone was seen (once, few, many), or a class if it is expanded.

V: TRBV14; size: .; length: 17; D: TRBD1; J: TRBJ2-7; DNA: TGTGCCAGCAGCCAAGAACCTACCAGGGGACAGTTCGGCGAGCAGTACTTC; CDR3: CASSQEPTRGQFGEQYF
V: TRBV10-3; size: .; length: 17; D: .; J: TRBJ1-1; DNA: TGTGCCATCAGTGAGCCCTCACGAGTTGCAAGGAACACTGAAGCTTTCTTT; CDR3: CAISEPSRVARNTEAFF
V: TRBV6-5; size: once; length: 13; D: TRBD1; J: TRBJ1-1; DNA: TGTGCCAGCAGTCTCGACAGGGGTGGTGAAGCTTTCTTT; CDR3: CASSLDRGGEAFF
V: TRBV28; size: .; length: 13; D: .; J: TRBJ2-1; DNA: TGTGCCAGCACAGAGGGTAGCTACAATGAGCAGTTCTTC; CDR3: CASTEGSYNEQFF
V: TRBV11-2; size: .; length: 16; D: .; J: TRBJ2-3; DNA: TGTGCCAGCAGTGCCCCCGGGGTAGCGGGCACAGATACGCAGTATTTT; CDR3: CASSAPGVAGTDTQYF
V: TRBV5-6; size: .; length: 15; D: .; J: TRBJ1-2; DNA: TGTGCCAGCAGCTTGAGACTGACAACTAACTATGGCTACACCTTC; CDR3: CASSLRLTTNYGYTF
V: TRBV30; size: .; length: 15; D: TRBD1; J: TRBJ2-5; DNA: TGTGCCTGGAGGTATCCAGGGGGCTACCAAGAGACCCAGTACTTC; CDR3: CAWRYPGGYQETQYF
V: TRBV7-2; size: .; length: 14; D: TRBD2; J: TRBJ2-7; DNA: TGTGCCAGCAGCTTGGCGGGGGGGAGCTACGAGCAGTACTTC; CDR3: CASSLAGGSYEQYF
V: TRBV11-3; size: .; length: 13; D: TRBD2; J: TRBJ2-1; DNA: TGTGCCAGCTCCGCGGGGGTCTACAATGAGCAGTTCTTC; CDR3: CASSAGVYNEQFF
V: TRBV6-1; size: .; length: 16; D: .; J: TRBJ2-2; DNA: TGTGCCAGCAGTGAAATAGGTAGCGGGAACACCGGGGAGCTGTTTTTT; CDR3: CASSEIGSGNTGELFF
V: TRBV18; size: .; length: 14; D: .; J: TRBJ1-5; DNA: TGTGCCAGCTCACCGGACGGTAGCAATCAGCCCCAGCATTTT; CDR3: CASSPDGSNQPQHF
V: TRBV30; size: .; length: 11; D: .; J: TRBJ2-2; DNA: TGTGCCTGGAGTATTGGGGGGGAGCTGTTTTTT; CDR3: CAWSIGGELFF
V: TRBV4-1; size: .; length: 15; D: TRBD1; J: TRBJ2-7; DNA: TGCGCCAGCAGCCAAGGGACAGGGGACCCTTACGAGCAGTACTTC; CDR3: CASSQGTGDPYEQYF
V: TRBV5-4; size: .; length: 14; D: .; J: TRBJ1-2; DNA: TGTGCCAGCAGCTTAGACCAGCCACTACGGGGCTACACCTTC; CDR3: CASSLDQPLRGYTF
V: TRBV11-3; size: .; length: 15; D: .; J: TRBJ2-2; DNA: TGTGCCAGCAGCTCAAAGGACCCGATCCCCGGGGAGCTGTTTTTT; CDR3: CASSSKDPIPGELFF
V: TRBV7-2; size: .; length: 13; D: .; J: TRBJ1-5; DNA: TGTGCCAGCACCCCTTCGATGGGTCAGCCCCAGCATTTT; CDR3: CASTPSMGQPQHF
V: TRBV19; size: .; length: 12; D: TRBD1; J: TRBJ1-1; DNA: TGTGCCAGTAAGGGACAGGGGACTGAAGCTTTCTTT; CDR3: CASKGQGTEAFF
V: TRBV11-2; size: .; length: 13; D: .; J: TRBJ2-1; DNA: TGTGCCAGCAGACCTCCCTCGTTCAATGAGCAGTTCTTC; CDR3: CASRPPSFNEQFF
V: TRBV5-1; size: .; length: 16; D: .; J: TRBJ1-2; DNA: TGCGCCAGCAGCATGAGACGCGGCGGAAAACTTGATGGCTACACCTTC; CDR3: CASSMRRGGKLDGYTF
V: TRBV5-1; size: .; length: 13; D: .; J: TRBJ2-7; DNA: TGCGCCAGCAGCTTGGAGGGTCCCTACGAGCAGTACTTC; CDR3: CASSLEGPYEQYF
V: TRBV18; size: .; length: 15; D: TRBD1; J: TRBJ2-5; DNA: TGTGCCAGCTCACCACCGGAACAGGGGGCTGAGACCCAGTACTTC; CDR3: CASSPPEQGAETQYF
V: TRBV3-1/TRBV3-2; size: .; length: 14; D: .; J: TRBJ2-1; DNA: TGTGCCAGCAGCCAAATCATCGGGGACCATGAGCAGTTCTTC; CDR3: CASSQIIGDHEQFF
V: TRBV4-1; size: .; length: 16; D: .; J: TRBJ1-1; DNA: TGCGCCAGCAGCCAAGAAGGCGGGGTTTTGAACACTGAAGCTTTCTTT; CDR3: CASSQEGGVLNTEAFF
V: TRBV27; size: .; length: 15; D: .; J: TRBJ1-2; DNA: TGTGCCAGCAGTTCTACCTTTCCGGGACTGGATGGCTACACCTTC; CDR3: CASSSTFPGLDGYTF
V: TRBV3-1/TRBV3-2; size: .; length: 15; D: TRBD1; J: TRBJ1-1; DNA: TGTGCCAGCACCGGCGGCAGACAGGGGGCCACTGAAGCTTTCTTT; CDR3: CASTGGRQGATEAFF
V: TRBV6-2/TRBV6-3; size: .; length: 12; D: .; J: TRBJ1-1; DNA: TGTGCCAGCAGTCTGGAGGGTGTAGAAGCTTTCTTT; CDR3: CASSLEGVEAFF
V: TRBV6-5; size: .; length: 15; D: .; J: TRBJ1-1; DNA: TGTGCCAGCAGAGGTGTCGGGATAGGGATGGGGGAAGCTTTCTTT; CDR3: CASRGVGIGMGEAFF
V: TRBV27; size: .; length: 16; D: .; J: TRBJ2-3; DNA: TGTGCCAGCAGTTTAAGGGGCGGGATCCGCACAGATACGCAGTATTTT; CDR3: CASSLRGGIRTDTQYF
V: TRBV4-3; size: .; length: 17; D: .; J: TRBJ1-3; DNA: TGCGCCAGCAGCCTGACGAGTGGGGTGACCTCTGGAAACACCATATATTTT; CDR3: CASSLTSGVTSGNTIYF
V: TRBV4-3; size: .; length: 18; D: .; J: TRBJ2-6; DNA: TGCGCCAGCAGCCCCCTTGGGGGGGCGGTCTCTGGGGCCAACGTCCTGACTTTC; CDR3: CASSPLGGAVSGANVLTF
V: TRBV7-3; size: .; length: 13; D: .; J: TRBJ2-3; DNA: TGTGCCAGCAGTCCACTCGACGGAGATACGCAGTATTTT; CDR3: CASSPLDGDTQYF
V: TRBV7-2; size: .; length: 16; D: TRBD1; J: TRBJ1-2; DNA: TGTGCCAGCAGCCTAATAGGGACAGCTACTAACTATGGCTACACCTTC; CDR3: CASSLIGTATNYGYTF
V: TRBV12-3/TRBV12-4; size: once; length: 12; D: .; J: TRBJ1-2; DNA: TGTGCCAGCAGTCTCGGACACTATGGCTACACCTTC; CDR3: CASSLGHYGYTF
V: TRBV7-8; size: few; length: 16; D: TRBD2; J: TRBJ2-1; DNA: TGTGCCAGCAGCTTAGGTCCTAGCGGGGGGCGCAATGAGCAGTTCTTC; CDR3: CASSLGPSGGRNEQFF
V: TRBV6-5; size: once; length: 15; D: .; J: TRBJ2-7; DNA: TGTGCCAGCAGCCCCCGGCGGGGAGGTATTTCCGAGCAGTACTTC; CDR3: CASSPRRGGISEQYF
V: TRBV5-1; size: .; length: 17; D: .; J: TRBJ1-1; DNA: TGCGCCAGCAGTTCAACCATCCTTGGGGGGGCAAACACTGAAGCTTTCTTT; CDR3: CASSSTILGGANTEAFF
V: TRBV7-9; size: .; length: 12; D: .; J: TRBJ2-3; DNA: TGTGCCAGCAGCTTAGCCCCCGATACGCAGTATTTT; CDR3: CASSLAPDTQYF
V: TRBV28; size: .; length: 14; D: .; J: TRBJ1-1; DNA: TGTGCCAGCCTAACGTGGGAGGGGAACACTGAAGCTTTCTTT; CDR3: CASLTWEGNTEAFF
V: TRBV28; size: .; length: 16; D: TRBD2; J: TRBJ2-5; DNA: TGTGCCAGCAGGGGGCAGGTAGCGGGAGGTGGAGAGACCCAGTACTTC; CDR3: CASRGQVAGGGETQYF
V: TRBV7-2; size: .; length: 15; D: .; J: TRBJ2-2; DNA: TGTGCCAGCAGCTTAACCCGCGAAAGTGCCGGGGAGCTGTTTTTT; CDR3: CASSLTRESAGELFF
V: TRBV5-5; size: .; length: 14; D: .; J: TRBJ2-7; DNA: TGTGCCAGCGCCCTGGGGTTACAGCACTACGAGCAGTACTTC; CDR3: CASALGLQHYEQYF
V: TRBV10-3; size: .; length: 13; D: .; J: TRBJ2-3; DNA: TGTGCCATCGGATGGGGGGTCACAGATACGCAGTATTTT; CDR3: CAIGWGVTDTQYF
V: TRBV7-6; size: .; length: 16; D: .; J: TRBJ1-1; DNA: TGTGCCAGCAGCTTAGCAAAGGGGGGAGTGGCCACTGAAGCTTTCTTT; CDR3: CASSLAKGGVATEAFF
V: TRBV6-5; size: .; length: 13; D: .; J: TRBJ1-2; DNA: TGTGCCAGCAGACCCGACAGCTCCTATGGCTACACCTTC; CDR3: CASRPDSSYGYTF
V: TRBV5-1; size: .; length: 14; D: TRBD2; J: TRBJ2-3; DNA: TGCGCCAGCAGCTTGGCGGGGGGGCCAGATACGCAGTATTTT; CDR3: CASSLAGGPDTQYF
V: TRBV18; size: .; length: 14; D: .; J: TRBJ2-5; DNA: TGTGCCAGCTCCCGACAAGGAACCCAAGAGACCCAGTACTTC; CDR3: CASSRQGTQETQYF
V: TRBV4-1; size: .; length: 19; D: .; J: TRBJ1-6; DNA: TGCGCCAGCAGCCAAGATGCAACAGAGTCCTCGTACGGTCAATCACCCCTCCACTTT; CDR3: CASSQDATESSYGQSPLHF
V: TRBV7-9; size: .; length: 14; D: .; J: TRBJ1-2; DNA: TGTGCCAGCAGCTTAGCAAACCTCCCGACAGGATTCTCTTTC; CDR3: CASSLANLPTGFSF
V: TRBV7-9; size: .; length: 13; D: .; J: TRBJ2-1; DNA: TGTGCCAGCACCATGGACTGGGACAATGAGCAGTTCTTC; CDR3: CASTMDWDNEQFF
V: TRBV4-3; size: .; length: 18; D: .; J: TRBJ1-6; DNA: TGCGCCAGCAGCCAAGAAAACGGAGGGGTGGGGTATAATTCACCCCTCCACTTT; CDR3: CASSQENGGVGYNSPLHF
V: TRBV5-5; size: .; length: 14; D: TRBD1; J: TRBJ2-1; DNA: TGTGCCAGCAGCACGGGACAGAGGAACAATGAGCAGTTCTTC; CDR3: CASSTGQRNNEQFF
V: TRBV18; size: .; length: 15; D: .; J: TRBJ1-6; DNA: TGTGCCAGCTCACCACGACAGACAGACAATTCACCCCTCCACTTT; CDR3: CASSPRQTDNSPLHF
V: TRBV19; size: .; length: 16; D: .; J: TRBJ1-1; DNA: TGTGCCAGTAGCCCCCGGACGAGAATGGAAAACACTGAAGCTTTCTTT; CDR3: CASSPRTRMENTEAFF
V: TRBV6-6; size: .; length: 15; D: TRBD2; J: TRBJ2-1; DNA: TGTGCCAGCAGTTACGCGGTAGCGGGAGCTTATGAGCAGTTCTTC; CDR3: CASSYAVAGAYEQFF